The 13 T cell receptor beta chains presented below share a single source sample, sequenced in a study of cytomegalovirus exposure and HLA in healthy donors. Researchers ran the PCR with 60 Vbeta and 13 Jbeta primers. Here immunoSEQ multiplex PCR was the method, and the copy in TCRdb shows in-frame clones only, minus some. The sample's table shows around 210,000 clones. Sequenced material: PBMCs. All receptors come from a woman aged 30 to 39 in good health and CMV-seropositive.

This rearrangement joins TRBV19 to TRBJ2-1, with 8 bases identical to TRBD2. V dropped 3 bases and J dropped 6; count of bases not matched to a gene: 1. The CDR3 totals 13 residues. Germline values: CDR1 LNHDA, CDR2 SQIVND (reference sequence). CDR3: CASSILAGNEQFF. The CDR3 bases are TGTGCCAGTAGTATCCTAGCGGGCAATGAGCAGTTCTTC.

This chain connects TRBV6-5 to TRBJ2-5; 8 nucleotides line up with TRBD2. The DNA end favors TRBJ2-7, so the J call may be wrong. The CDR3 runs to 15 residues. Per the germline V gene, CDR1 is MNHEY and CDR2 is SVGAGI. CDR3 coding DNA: TGTGCCAGCAGTTACTCCACAGCGGGGGCCTACGAGCAGTACTTC. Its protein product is CASSYSTAGAYEQYF.

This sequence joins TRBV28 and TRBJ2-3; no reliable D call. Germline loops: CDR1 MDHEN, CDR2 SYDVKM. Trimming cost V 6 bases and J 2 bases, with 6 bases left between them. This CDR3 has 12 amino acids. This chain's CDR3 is CASSGITDTQYF. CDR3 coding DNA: TGTGCCAGCAGCGGTATCACAGATACGCAGTATTTT.

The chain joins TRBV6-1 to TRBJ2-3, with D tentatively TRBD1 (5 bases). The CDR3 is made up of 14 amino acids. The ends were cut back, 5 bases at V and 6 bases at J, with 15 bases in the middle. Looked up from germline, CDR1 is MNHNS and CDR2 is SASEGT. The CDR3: CASSPATRQDTQYF. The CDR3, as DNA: TGTGCCAGCAGTCCTGCTACAAGACAGGATACGCAGTATTTT.

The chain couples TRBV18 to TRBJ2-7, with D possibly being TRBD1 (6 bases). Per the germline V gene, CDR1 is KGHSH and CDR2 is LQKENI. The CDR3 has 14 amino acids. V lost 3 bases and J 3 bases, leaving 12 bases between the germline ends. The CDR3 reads CASSPSAQGYEQYF. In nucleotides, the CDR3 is TGTGCCAGCTCACCTTCGGCACAGGGCTACGAGCAGTACTTC.

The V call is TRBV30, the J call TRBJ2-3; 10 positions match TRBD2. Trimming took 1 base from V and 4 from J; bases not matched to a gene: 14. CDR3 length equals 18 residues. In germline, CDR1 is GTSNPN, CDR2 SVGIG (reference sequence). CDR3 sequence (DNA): TGTGCCTGGAGTGCAAAAGCCGGAGCGGGAGGGCCAGCAGATACGCAGTATTTT. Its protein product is CAWSAKAGAGGPADTQYF.

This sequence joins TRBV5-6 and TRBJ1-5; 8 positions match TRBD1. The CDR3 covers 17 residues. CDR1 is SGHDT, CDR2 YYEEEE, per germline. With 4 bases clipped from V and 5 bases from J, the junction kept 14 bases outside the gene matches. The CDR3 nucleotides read TGTGCCAGCAGCCGGCAAGGGCAGGGGGCTTACGATCAGCCCCAGCATTTT. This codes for CASSRQGQGAYDQPQHF.

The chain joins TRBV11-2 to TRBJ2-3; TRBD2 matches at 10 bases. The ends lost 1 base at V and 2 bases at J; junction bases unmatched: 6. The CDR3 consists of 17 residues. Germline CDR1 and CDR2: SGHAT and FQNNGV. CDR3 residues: CASSLVTSGASTDTQYF. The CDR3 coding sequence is TGTGCCAGCAGCTTAGTCACTAGCGGGGCCTCCACAGATACGCAGTATTTT.

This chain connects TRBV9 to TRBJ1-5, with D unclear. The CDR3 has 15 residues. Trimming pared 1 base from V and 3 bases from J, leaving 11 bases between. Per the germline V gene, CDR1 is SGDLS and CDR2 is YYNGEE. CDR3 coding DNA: TGTGCCAGCAGCGTAAACGGGGTTTTCAATCAGCCCCAGCATTTT. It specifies CASSVNGVFNQPQHF. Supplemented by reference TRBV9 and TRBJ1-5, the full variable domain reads DSGVTQTPKHLITATGQRVTLRCSPRSGDLSVYWYQQSLDQGLQFLIQYYNGEERAKGNILERFSAQQFPDLHSELNLSSLELGDSALYFCASSVNGVFNQPQHFGDGTRLSIL.

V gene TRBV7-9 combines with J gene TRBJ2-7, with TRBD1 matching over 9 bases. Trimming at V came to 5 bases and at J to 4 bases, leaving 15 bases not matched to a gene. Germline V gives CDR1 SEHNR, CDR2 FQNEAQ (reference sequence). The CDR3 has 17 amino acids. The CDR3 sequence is CASSPLKGTGSSYEQYF. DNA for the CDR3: TGTGCCAGCAGCCCCCTTAAGGGGACAGGGAGTTCTTACGAGCAGTACTTC.

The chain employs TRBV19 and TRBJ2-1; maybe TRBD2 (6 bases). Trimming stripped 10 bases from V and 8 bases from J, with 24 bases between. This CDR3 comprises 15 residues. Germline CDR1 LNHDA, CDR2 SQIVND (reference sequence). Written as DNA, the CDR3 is TGTGCCACTCAAGAGGAGCCGGGAGTGGCCGATGAGCAGTTCTTC. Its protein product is CATQEEPGVADEQFF.

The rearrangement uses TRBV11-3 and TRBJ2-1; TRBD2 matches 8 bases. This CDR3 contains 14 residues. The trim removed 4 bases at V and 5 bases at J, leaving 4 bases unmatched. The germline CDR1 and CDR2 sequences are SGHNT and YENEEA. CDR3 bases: TGTGCCAGCAGCTCGGGACTAGTAGACAATGAGCAGTTCTTC. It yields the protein CASSSGLVDNEQFF.

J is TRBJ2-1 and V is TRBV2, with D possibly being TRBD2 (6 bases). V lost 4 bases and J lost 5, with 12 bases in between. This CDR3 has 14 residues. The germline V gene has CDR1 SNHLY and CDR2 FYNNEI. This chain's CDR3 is CASSAMEGHNEQFF. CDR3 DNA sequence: TGTGCCAGCAGTGCAATGGAGGGTCACAATGAGCAGTTCTTC. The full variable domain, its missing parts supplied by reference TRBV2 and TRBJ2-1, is EPEVTQTPSHQVTQMGQEVILRCVPISNHLYFYWYRQILGQKVEFLVSFYNNEISEKSEIFDDQFSVERPDGSNFTLKIRSTKLEDSAMYFCASSAMEGHNEQFFGPGTRLTVL.